The entry below gives a single T cell receptor beta chain sequence along with its context. No cognate antigen has been identified for it. No clone much larger than this one lies a single base away; base qualities are absent. TCRbeta CDR3 regions were amplified from genomic DNA using the immunoSEQ Assay, a bias-controlled multiplex PCR. For the original study's pipeline: Nucleated cell counts per sample were estimated from amplification of reference gene primers within the assay. To quantify the absolute abundance of each unique TCRbeta CDR3 rearrangement, sequence reads were collapsed and filtered. For each sample, productive Simpson clonality was calculated as the square root of Simpson's diversity index over productive rearrangements. TCRdb took this table from immuneACCESS and kept in-frame rearrangements with V and J called. Such tables lack part of the clones; where checked against another copy, unresolved V genes explain under half of the gap, and the rest is unexplained. V and J calls and clone size are as listed in that table; D and trimming were resolved from the DNA. This sample gives roughly 350,000 clones in total; about 89% of them show up just once. The ten largest clonotypes hold more than 9% of the sample.

Here V drops 3 bases and J drops 2 bases, and the junction holds 9 bases not matched to any gene. From cysteine to phenylalanine, the CDR3 is 18 amino acids long. CDR3 DNA only is kept here, 54 bases in frame from base 1. Per the germline V gene (reference sequence), LGHDT is the CDR1 and YNNKEL is the CDR2. This record comes from a study of blood T cell repertoires in COVID-19 (TCRdb year 2020). For context, the study as a whole: Samples from collaborators originated in the United States, Italy and Spain and spanned both the acute and convalescent phases of COVID-19. Samples came from the ongoing ImmuneRACE study (first 160 participants) plus 1,254 subjects from 6 global collaborators. The prospective study material was composed of cDNA or gDNA derived from T cells, B-cell-depleted T cells, or PBMCs. The dataset comprised deeply sampled blood TCRbeta repertoires from subjects exposed to, actively infected with, or recovered from COVID-19. Where available, HLA class I and class II types were obtained from metadata supplied by the sample provider rather than from assay-based typing. The repertoires were made available in a free public database intended to serve as a resource for research on the immune response to SARS-CoV-2. A de-identified subject ID, COVID-19 status, age in years and sex were almost always included in the sample metadata. Study-level results and caveats: The quantity of clinical and demographic metadata differed by source and by participant and was supplied without curation.

One collaborating source in Seattle enrolled patients while the patients were actively infected and followed the patients over time throughout the course of disease. The collaborating institutions used their own protocols to collect whole blood in K2EDTA tubes. Collaborator samples were shipped for TCRbeta analysis as frozen whole blood, isolated PBMCs, or DNA extracted from either sample type. The sequenced sample consisted of peripheral blood. The TCR was taken from a woman in her 30s with COVID-19, enrolled during active disease. The V gene is TRBV3-1 (or the pseudogene TRBV3-2) and the J gene is TRBJ2-1; the junction holds 11 bases that match TRBD2. The nucleotide sequence reads TGTGCCAGCAGCCAGCTGACTAGCGGGGACGTCACCTACAATGAGCAGTTCTTC. It codes for CASSQLTSGDVTYNEQFF.